Listed below are T cell receptor beta chains from one sample, sequenced in a study of cytomegalovirus exposure and HLA in healthy donors. Using immunoSEQ multiplex PCR, the repertoire was profiled, and TCRdb retains in-frame clones only, with some absent. The sample yields roughly 170,000 clones, around 82% seen once. Sequencing was carried out using PBMCs. The receptors were gathered from a man aged 25-40 years in good health and CMV-seronegative. Each CDR3 is given with its conserved first and last residue. Each record gives: clone size, D gene, V gene, CDR3 length, J gene, CDR3 DNA, CDR3 protein. A D gene is named only where the DNA matches it firmly. Clone size is shown for a subset of rows, as once, few, many or a class of expanded clone.

clone size: .
D gene: .
V gene: TRBV28
CDR3 length: 15
J gene: TRBJ2-5
CDR3 DNA: TGTGCCAGCAGTTTAGATCAGGGGAGGGAGGAGACCCAGTACTTC
CDR3 protein: CASSLDQGREETQYF

clone size: .
D gene: TRBD1
V gene: TRBV6-5
CDR3 length: 14
J gene: TRBJ2-1
CDR3 DNA: TGTGCCAGCAGCCTCTCAGGGGGCTGGAATGAGCAGTTCTTC
CDR3 protein: CASSLSGGWNEQFF

clone size: .
D gene: .
V gene: TRBV7-9
CDR3 length: 14
J gene: TRBJ1-2
CDR3 DNA: TGTGCCAGCAGCCCCGGGAGAAGCCTCTATGGCTACACCTTC
CDR3 protein: CASSPGRSLYGYTF

clone size: .
D gene: TRBD2
V gene: TRBV7-2
CDR3 length: 16
J gene: TRBJ2-1
CDR3 DNA: TGTGCCAGCGTACCCTTAGAGCGGGGACCCTACAATGAGCAGTTCTTC
CDR3 protein: CASVPLERGPYNEQFF

clone size: .
D gene: .
V gene: TRBV19
CDR3 length: 13
J gene: TRBJ2-3
CDR3 DNA: TGTGCCAGTAGTATAGGGCCCACAGATACGCAGTATTTT
CDR3 protein: CASSIGPTDTQYF

clone size: .
D gene: .
V gene: TRBV5-1
CDR3 length: 15
J gene: TRBJ2-3
CDR3 DNA: TGCGCCAGCACGCGCGGCCTTACCCAGGGAGATACGCAGTATTTT
CDR3 protein: CASTRGLTQGDTQYF

clone size: .
D gene: TRBD2
V gene: TRBV5-1
CDR3 length: 15
J gene: TRBJ2-7
CDR3 DNA: TGCGCCAGCAGCTTAGGACTAGCGGGAAACGCCGAGCAGTACTTC
CDR3 protein: CASSLGLAGNAEQYF

clone size: .
D gene: TRBD2
V gene: TRBV18
CDR3 length: 18
J gene: TRBJ2-5
CDR3 DNA: TGTGCCAGCTCACCACCGGGACTAGCGGGAGGGGAAGTGGAGACCCAGTACTTC
CDR3 protein: CASSPPGLAGGEVETQYF

clone size: .
D gene: .
V gene: TRBV2
CDR3 length: 14
J gene: TRBJ2-1
CDR3 DNA: TGTGCCAGCACCGCGACGGGTCCCTACAATGAGCAGTTCTTC
CDR3 protein: CASTATGPYNEQFF

clone size: .
D gene: TRBD1
V gene: TRBV6-5
CDR3 length: 14
J gene: TRBJ2-1
CDR3 DNA: TGTGCCAGCAGCCGGGACAGGGGGCATGATGAGCAGTTCTTC
CDR3 protein: CASSRDRGHDEQFF

clone size: .
D gene: .
V gene: TRBV4-1
CDR3 length: 14
J gene: TRBJ1-6
CDR3 DNA: TGCGCCAGCAGCCAGGTCCACGGGGATTCACCCCTCCACTTT
CDR3 protein: CASSQVHGDSPLHF

clone size: .
D gene: .
V gene: TRBV7-9
CDR3 length: 16
J gene: TRBJ2-1
CDR3 DNA: TGTGCCAGCAGCGGAGGTGGACGGGAGAGGTCTAGTGAGCAGTTCTTC
CDR3 protein: CASSGGGRERSSEQFF

clone size: .
D gene: .
V gene: TRBV27
CDR3 length: 12
J gene: TRBJ1-2
CDR3 DNA: TGTGCCAGCAGTTCCCTCGGGAGTGGCTACACCTTC
CDR3 protein: CASSSLGSGYTF

clone size: .
D gene: .
V gene: TRBV28
CDR3 length: 14
J gene: TRBJ2-1
CDR3 DNA: TGTGCCAGCAGACCTCCCACGGGGAAGAATGAGCAGTTCTTC
CDR3 protein: CASRPPTGKNEQFF

clone size: .
D gene: .
V gene: TRBV5-1
CDR3 length: 15
J gene: TRBJ2-5
CDR3 DNA: TGCGCCAGCAGCTTGGTGGGGGCAGTCGGGGAGACCCAGTACTTC
CDR3 protein: CASSLVGAVGETQYF

clone size: .
D gene: .
V gene: TRBV5-1
CDR3 length: 15
J gene: TRBJ2-1
CDR3 DNA: TGCGCCAGCAGCTTGGACAGGACCTCCTACAATGAGCAGTTCTTC
CDR3 protein: CASSLDRTSYNEQFF

clone size: .
D gene: TRBD1
V gene: TRBV11-3
CDR3 length: 11
J gene: TRBJ2-7
CDR3 DNA: TGTGCCAGCAGCTTAGGACAGGGTGTTCACTTC
CDR3 protein: CASSLGQGVHF

clone size: .
D gene: .
V gene: TRBV13
CDR3 length: 16
J gene: TRBJ2-1
CDR3 DNA: TGTGCCAGCAGCTCGGAGGGCAGGCTACGTCTAAGTAAGCAGTTCTTC
CDR3 protein: CASSSEGRLRLSKQFF

clone size: .
D gene: TRBD1
V gene: TRBV9
CDR3 length: 15
J gene: TRBJ1-5
CDR3 DNA: TGTGCCAGCAGCGTGGGACAGGGCAATTCTCAGCCCCAGCATTTT
CDR3 protein: CASSVGQGNSQPQHF

clone size: .
D gene: .
V gene: TRBV12-5
CDR3 length: 15
J gene: TRBJ1-2
CDR3 DNA: TGTGCTAGTGGTATAAACTCAGGGGAGATCCCTGGCTACACCTTC
CDR3 protein: CASGINSGEIPGYTF

clone size: .
D gene: .
V gene: TRBV4-2
CDR3 length: 12
J gene: TRBJ2-7
CDR3 DNA: TGTGCCAGCAGCCAAGCTAGCTACGAGCAGTACTTC
CDR3 protein: CASSQASYEQYF

clone size: .
D gene: TRBD2
V gene: TRBV9
CDR3 length: 15
J gene: TRBJ2-1
CDR3 DNA: TGTGCCAGCAGCGTAGAAGCGGGAGCCGTCAATGAGCAGTTCTTC
CDR3 protein: CASSVEAGAVNEQFF

clone size: .
D gene: .
V gene: TRBV5-1
CDR3 length: 14
J gene: TRBJ2-7
CDR3 DNA: TGCGCCAGCAGCGTCGGTCAGGGGTATGGCGAGCAGTACTTC
CDR3 protein: CASSVGQGYGEQYF

clone size: .
D gene: .
V gene: TRBV9
CDR3 length: 14
J gene: TRBJ2-3
CDR3 DNA: TGTGCCAGCAGCGTGGAGCAGCGCACAGATACGCAGTATTTT
CDR3 protein: CASSVEQRTDTQYF

clone size: few
D gene: .
V gene: TRBV11-2
CDR3 length: 17
J gene: TRBJ1-6
CDR3 DNA: TGTGCCAGCAGCTTGAGAGACTGGGACACCTATAATTCACCCCTCCACTTT
CDR3 protein: CASSLRDWDTYNSPLHF

clone size: .
D gene: TRBD2
V gene: TRBV5-5
CDR3 length: 14
J gene: TRBJ2-3
CDR3 DNA: TGTGCCAGCCTGAGCGGGGGGCGCACAGATACGCAGTATTTT
CDR3 protein: CASLSGGRTDTQYF

clone size: .
D gene: .
V gene: TRBV9
CDR3 length: 15
J gene: TRBJ2-2
CDR3 DNA: TGTGCCAGCAGCGTAGTAGCTCACTACACCGGGGAGCTGTTTTTT
CDR3 protein: CASSVVAHYTGELFF

clone size: .
D gene: .
V gene: TRBV21-1
CDR3 length: 13
J gene: TRBJ2-7
CDR3 DNA: TGTGCCAGCAGCATCATCGGGGGGTACGAGCAGTACTTC
CDR3 protein: CASSIIGGYEQYF

clone size: .
D gene: TRBD2
V gene: TRBV27
CDR3 length: 19
J gene: TRBJ2-5
CDR3 DNA: TGTGCCAGCAGCTCGTACTGGGTCCTAGCGGGGGGACGACAAGAGACCCAGTACTTC
CDR3 protein: CASSSYWVLAGGRQETQYF

clone size: .
D gene: .
V gene: TRBV5-1
CDR3 length: 13
J gene: TRBJ2-7
CDR3 DNA: TGCGCCAGCAGAAACGCGGGTATCTACGAGCAGTACTTC
CDR3 protein: CASRNAGIYEQYF

clone size: few
D gene: .
V gene: TRBV5-1
CDR3 length: 13
J gene: TRBJ2-3
CDR3 DNA: TGCGCCAGCAGCTTGGTTCCAGCAGATACGCAGTATTTT
CDR3 protein: CASSLVPADTQYF

clone size: .
D gene: TRBD2
V gene: TRBV7-6
CDR3 length: 17
J gene: TRBJ2-3
CDR3 DNA: TGTGCCAGCAGCTCCCAGACTAGCGGGAGTTGGGCAGATACGCAGTATTTT
CDR3 protein: CASSSQTSGSWADTQYF

clone size: .
D gene: .
V gene: TRBV9
CDR3 length: 15
J gene: TRBJ2-1
CDR3 DNA: TGTGCCAGCAGCATCTCCGGGACAAACTACAATGAGCAGTTCTTC
CDR3 protein: CASSISGTNYNEQFF

clone size: .
D gene: .
V gene: TRBV15
CDR3 length: 14
J gene: TRBJ2-3
CDR3 DNA: TGTGCCACCAGCAGAGCGGGGGTTCAAGATACGCAGTATTTT
CDR3 protein: CATSRAGVQDTQYF

clone size: .
D gene: .
V gene: TRBV6-1
CDR3 length: 14
J gene: TRBJ2-2
CDR3 DNA: TGTGCCAGCAAACGGGAGTGGAACACCGGGGAGCTGTTTTTT
CDR3 protein: CASKREWNTGELFF

clone size: .
D gene: TRBD1
V gene: TRBV6-5
CDR3 length: 15
J gene: TRBJ2-3
CDR3 DNA: TGTGCCAGCAGCCCCGGACAGGGGATCACAGATACGCAGTATTTT
CDR3 protein: CASSPGQGITDTQYF

clone size: .
D gene: TRBD1
V gene: TRBV4-1
CDR3 length: 15
J gene: TRBJ1-2
CDR3 DNA: TGCGCCAGCAGCCAAGTCCTGGACAGGGACTATGGCTACACCTTC
CDR3 protein: CASSQVLDRDYGYTF

clone size: .
D gene: .
V gene: TRBV15
CDR3 length: 12
J gene: TRBJ1-5
CDR3 DNA: TGTGCCACCAGAGCACCTAATCAGCCCCAGCATTTT
CDR3 protein: CATRAPNQPQHF

clone size: few
D gene: .
V gene: TRBV29-1
CDR3 length: 13
J gene: TRBJ2-5
CDR3 DNA: TGCAGCGTTGGGACAGCCTTACGAGAGACCCAGTACTTC
CDR3 protein: CSVGTALRETQYF